This T cell receptor beta chain was sequenced during a study of blood T cell repertoires in COVID-19. The overall study: Whether acute or convalescent, the COVID-19 samples came from the United States, Italy and Spain. T cells, B-cell-depleted T cells, or PBMCs provided the cDNA or gDNA that served as material.

Per the original methods: Amplifying reference gene primers gave estimates of nucleated cell counts. Some clones are missing from TCRdb's copy, which holds only in-frame ones; the method was immunoSEQ multiplex PCR. V and J calls plus clone size are reproduced from that table; the DNA served to infer D and trimming. The sample contains more than 85,000 clones, approximately 86% of which appear only once. V was cut by 4 bases and J by 1 base, with 7 bases left in between. The CDR3 loop spans 13 amino acids. The sequence was obtained from a man aged 45 to 65 with active or convalescent COVID-19. This rearrangement joins TRBV12-3 or TRBV12-4 to TRBJ1-1, with a possible D match to TRBD1 (5 bases). Sequenced material: peripheral blood. The DNA for the CDR3 is TGTGCCAGCAGTTCAGGACAGAACACTGAAGCTTTCTTT. Its protein is CASSSGQNTEAFF.